The following is a T cell receptor beta chain sequence with its context. Antigen specificity is unknown. This entry belongs to a study of cytomegalovirus exposure and HLA in healthy donors. Study results and limitations: Later on, an analysis found that several of the most significant clusters appeared to be linked to common viral pathogens, which included parvovirus B19. A few of the chains that were CMV-associated were confirmed in vitro to be specific for CMV antigens.

PCR primers comprised 60 Vbeta and 13 Jbeta primers. TCRdb's table, derived via immunoSEQ multiplex PCR, lists solely in-frame clones and lacks some. The profile shows around 95,000 clones, about 80% of them singletons. This TCR derives from a man aged 30 to 45 in good health and CMV-seropositive. Sequenced input: PBMCs.

The CDR3 spells CASSFGEGGIYNEQFF. The CDR3 nucleotides read TGCGCCAGCAGCTTCGGGGAGGGGGGGATCTACAATGAGCAGTTCTTC. The chain employs TRBV5-1 and TRBJ2-1; maybe TRBD2 (7 bases). The V and J ends lost 2 bases and 3 bases respectively, with 15 bases between them. The CDR3 loop spans 16 amino acids. Per the germline V gene, CDR1 is SGHRS and CDR2 is YFSETQ.